The clone carrying this T cell receptor beta chain came up once. Per the germline V gene, CDR1 is SEHNR and CDR2 is FQNEAQ (reference sequence). Trimming took off 2 bases at V and 4 bases at J, with 12 bases between the two ends. The CDR3 is 15 residues long. Sequenced by immunoSEQ multiplex PCR; TCRdb stores in-frame clones only, minus some. The sample contains around 2.5 million clones, roughly 93% of which appear only once. The sample belongs to a study of shared clonotypes between healthy human individuals. Sequenced input: naive CD4+ T cells from PBMCs. Subset of the sample: CD45RA+ positively selected. The sequence came from a man younger than 35 in good health. Some clones in this sample may be carry-over from other donors' samples. The chain employs TRBV7-9 and TRBJ1-3; D gene unclear. The CDR3 here is CASSLYHGGGNTIYF. As DNA, the CDR3 is TGTGCCAGCAGCTTATACCACGGTGGCGGAAACACCATATATTTT. Full variable domain (outside the CDR3, taken from reference TRBV7-9 and TRBJ1-3): DTGVSQNPRHKITKRGQNVTFRCDPISEHNRLYWYRQTLGQGPEFLTYFQNEAQLEKSRLLSDRFSAERPKGSFSTLEIQRTEQGDSAMYLCASSLYHGGGNTIYFGEGSWLTVV.